The 15 T cell receptor beta chains presented below share a single source sample, sequenced in a study of blood T cell repertoires in COVID-19 (dated by TCRdb to about 2020). Library preparation used the immunoSEQ multiplex PCR assay. TCRdb re-hosts the immuneACCESS table, in-frame sequences only. Its copies lack some clones; in the studies checked, an unresolved V gene accounts for under half of them, and the cause for the rest is not known. For this sample the table gives 310,000 or so clones, of which 91% were detected only once. The top ten hold about 2% of the sample. Sequencing used peripheral blood. The receptors come from a woman aged 25 to 45 with COVID-19, enrolled during active disease.

The rearrangement joins TRBV4-2 to TRBJ2-2; tentative D call: TRBD2 (6 bases). This CDR3 region has 16 residues. Germline V gene lookup returns CDR1 LGHNA and CDR2 YNFKEQ. V lost 3 bases to trimming and J lost 6 bases, with 17 bases between them. The CDR3 DNA reads TGTGCCAGCAGCCAGCGAGGGACTCATATGGCCGGGGAGCTGTTTTTT. This translates into CASSQRGTHMAGELFF.

A note on this clone: Other DNA sequences from this sample encode an identical CDR3 as well. The J gene is TRBJ1-1, the V gene TRBV9, with D possibly TRBD1 on 5 matching bases. The CDR3 length is 15 residues. CDR1 is SGDLS and CDR2 is YYNGEE in the germline V gene. V shed 0 bases and J shed 3 bases, with 12 bases lying between them. The CDR3 DNA reads TGTGCCAGCAGCGTAGTCGGGGGAGGCTACACTGAAGCTTTCTTT. Residues: CASSVVGGGYTEAFF.

The chain employs TRBV19 and TRBJ1-5, with 9 bases lining up with TRBD1. The CDR3 runs to 14 residues. Per the germline V gene, CDR1 is LNHDA and CDR2 is SQIVND (reference sequence). With V trimmed by 9 bases and J by 1 base, 4 bases remained unmatched. CDR3 bases: TGTGCCAGCGTGGGACAGGGCAGCAATCAGCCCCAGCATTTT. The encoded protein is CASVGQGSNQPQHF.

The sample holds a few counts of this clone. This chain connects TRBV7-9 to TRBJ1-4, with D maybe TRBD1 (6 bases). The CDR3 sequence is 15 residues long. Germline V gene data show CDR1 as SEHNR and CDR2 as FQNEAQ (reference sequence). Between the trimmed V and J ends, which lost 3 bases and 8 bases, there was a span of 16 bases. CDR3: CASSFAQGPSEKLFF. CDR3 nucleotide sequence: TGTGCCAGCAGCTTTGCGCAGGGGCCCTCCGAAAAACTGTTTTTT. Based on the CDR3 plus reference TRBV7-9 and TRBJ1-4, the full variable domain is DTGVSQNPRHKITKRGQNVTFRCDPISEHNRLYWYRQTLGQGPEFLTYFQNEAQLEKSRLLSDRFSAERPKGSFSTLEIQRTEQGDSAMYLCASSFAQGPSEKLFFGSGTQLSVL.

This chain joins TRBV5-6 and TRBJ2-1, with 10 bases lining up with TRBD2. V was pared by 1 base and J by 0 bases, with 7 bases of the junction left unmatched. CDR1 SGHDT and CDR2 YYEEEE come from the germline V gene. The CDR3 sequence is 18 residues long. CDR3 region: CASSLLASGSFSYNEQFF. The CDR3 bases are TGTGCCAGCAGCTTGTTAGCTAGCGGGAGTTTCTCCTACAATGAGCAGTTCTTC. The full variable domain, rest sourced from reference TRBV5-6 and TRBJ2-1, is DAGVTQSPTHLIKTRGQQVTLRCSPKSGHDTVSWYQQALGQGPQFIFQYYEEEERQRGNFPDRFSGHQFPNYSSELNVNALLLGDSALYLCASSLLASGSFSYNEQFFGPGTRLTVL.

CDR3 in amino acids: CSVDPGGNTIYF. In nucleotides, the CDR3 is TGCAGCGTTGACCCAGGGGGAAACACCATATATTTT. The rearrangement uses TRBV29-1 and TRBJ1-3, with D possibly matching TRBD1 (5 bases). The V gene's germline CDR1 is SQVTM and CDR2 ANQGSEA. The CDR3 covers 12 residues. Trimming removed 3 bases at V and 4 bases at J, with 7 bases between.

This clone has a single count. The rearrangement uses TRBV7-9 and TRBJ1-2; D might be TRBD1 (5 bases). The CDR3 length is 13 residues. Germline CDR1 and CDR2: SEHNR and FQNEAQ (reference sequence). Trimming pared 5 bases from V and 6 bases from J, leaving 13 bases between. This CDR3 is CASSQGGVDGYTF. The DNA for the CDR3 is TGTGCCAGCAGCCAGGGAGGGGTAGATGGCTACACCTTC.

The rearrangement uses TRBV7-9 and TRBJ2-1, with unresolved D. The V gene lost 5 bases and the J gene lost 8 bases, with 19 bases spanning the gap. This CDR3 comprises 15 residues. Germline V gene data show CDR1 as SEHNR and CDR2 as FQNEAQ (reference sequence). The CDR3: CASSPIERIGYEQFF. CDR3 nucleotide sequence: TGTGCCAGCAGCCCGATTGAGAGGATCGGCTATGAGCAGTTCTTC. Variable domain in full (rest from reference TRBV7-9 and TRBJ2-1): DTGVSQNPRHKITKRGQNVTFRCDPISEHNRLYWYRQTLGQGPEFLTYFQNEAQLEKSRLLSDRFSAERPKGSFSTLEIQRTEQGDSAMYLCASSPIERIGYEQFFGPGTRLTVL.

CDR3 in amino acids: CASSPQGAGQPQHF. CDR3 nucleotides: TGTGCCAGCTCACCTCAGGGGGCCGGGCAGCCCCAGCATTTT. V usage is TRBV18 and J usage is TRBJ1-5; 8 nucleotides agree with TRBD1. The V and J ends lost 3 bases and 7 bases, in that order; junction bases with no gene match: 5. The CDR3 is made up of 14 amino acids. CDR1 is KGHSH and CDR2 is LQKENI in the germline V gene.

CDR3 nucleotide sequence: TGTGCCAGCAGTTTAGGGGGAGGGGTTGTTTACGAGCAGTACTTC. Translation: CASSLGGGVVYEQYF. The chain joins TRBV28 to TRBJ2-7; 7 nucleotides line up with TRBD2. The germline gives CDR1 MDHEN, CDR2 SYDVKM. Trimming removed 2 bases from V and 4 bases from J; junction bases left unmatched: 8. CDR3 length: 15 residues. The full variable domain, rest sourced from reference TRBV28 and TRBJ2-7, is DVKVTQSSRYLVKRTGEKVFLECVQDMDHENMFWYRQDPGLGLRLIYFSYDVKMKEKGDIPEGYSVSREKKERFSLILESASTNQTSMYLCASSLGGGVVYEQYFGPGTRLTVT.

J is TRBJ1-1 and V is TRBV7-9; 7 nucleotides agree with TRBD1. CDR3 length: 15 residues. V was pared by 2 bases and J by 3 bases, with 6 bases of the junction left unmatched. The germline CDR1 and CDR2 sequences are SEHNR and FQNEAQ (reference sequence). The CDR3 DNA reads TGTGCCAGCAGCTTATGGCAAGGGGGCTACACTGAAGCTTTCTTT. This codes for CASSLWQGGYTEAFF.

The V gene is TRBV29-1, the J gene TRBJ1-2; perhaps TRBD1 as D (5 bases). Germline values: CDR1 SQVTM, CDR2 ANQGSEA. V was pared by 4 bases and J by 4 bases, with 10 bases between. This CDR3 spans 12 amino acids. CDR3: CSVVPDSYGYTF. The DNA for the CDR3 is TGCAGCGTTGTCCCTGACAGCTATGGCTACACCTTC.

This sequence joins TRBV4-2 and TRBJ2-7; D remains unclear. Trimming cost V 5 bases and J 1 base, with 9 bases left between them. Germline CDR1 reads LGHNA; CDR2 reads YNFKEQ. CDR3 size: 13 residues. The CDR3 loop reads CASSSGPSYEQYF. The DNA for the CDR3 is TGTGCCAGCAGCTCCGGTCCTTCCTACGAGCAGTACTTC.

This clone was counted between two and nine times. The J gene is TRBJ1-3, the V gene TRBV7-9; D remains unclear. Trimming took off 10 bases at V and 0 bases at J, with 16 bases between the two ends. This CDR3 spans 15 amino acids. Germline CDR1 and CDR2: SEHNR and FQNEAQ (reference sequence). CDR3 nucleotide sequence: TGTGCCACCAACTCTAAAAACCTCTCTGGAAACACCATATATTTT. It translates to CATNSKNLSGNTIYF. Complete variable domain (other parts from reference TRBV7-9 and TRBJ1-3): DTGVSQNPRHKITKRGQNVTFRCDPISEHNRLYWYRQTLGQGPEFLTYFQNEAQLEKSRLLSDRFSAERPKGSFSTLEIQRTEQGDSAMYLCATNSKNLSGNTIYFGEGSWLTVV.

On this clone itself: A junction boundary mismatches the germline segment, possibly from a read error. The chain combines TRBV30 with TRBJ1-4; 7 bases fit TRBD1. The CDR3 loop spans 11 amino acids. Germline loops: CDR1 GTSNPN, CDR2 SVGIG (reference sequence). CDR3 protein: CAWLQGFVWIF. Written as DNA, the CDR3 is TGTGCCTGGTTACAGGGGTTCGTATGGATTTTT.